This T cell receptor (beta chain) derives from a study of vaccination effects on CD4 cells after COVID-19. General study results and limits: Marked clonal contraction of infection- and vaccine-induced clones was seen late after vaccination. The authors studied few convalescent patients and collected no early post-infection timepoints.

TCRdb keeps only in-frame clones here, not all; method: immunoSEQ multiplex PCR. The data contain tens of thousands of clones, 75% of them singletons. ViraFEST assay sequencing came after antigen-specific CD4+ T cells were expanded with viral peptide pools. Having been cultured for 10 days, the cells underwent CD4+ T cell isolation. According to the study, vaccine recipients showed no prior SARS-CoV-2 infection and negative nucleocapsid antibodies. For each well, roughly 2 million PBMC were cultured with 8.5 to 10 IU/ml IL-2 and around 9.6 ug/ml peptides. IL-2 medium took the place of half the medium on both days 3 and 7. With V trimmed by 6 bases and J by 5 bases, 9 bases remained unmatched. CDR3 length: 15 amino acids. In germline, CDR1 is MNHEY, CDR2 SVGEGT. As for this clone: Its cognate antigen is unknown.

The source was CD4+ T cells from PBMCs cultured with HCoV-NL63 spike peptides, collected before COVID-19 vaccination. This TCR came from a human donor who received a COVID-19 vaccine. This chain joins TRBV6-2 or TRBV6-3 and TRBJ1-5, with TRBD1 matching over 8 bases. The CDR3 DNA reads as TGTGCCAGCAGCTCCCGGACAGGGCAATATCAGCCCCAGCATTTT. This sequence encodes CASSSRTGQYQPQHF.